This entry features one T cell receptor (beta chain) sequence. The antigen is unknown. This sample is drawn from a study of T cell repertoires in cytomegalovirus infection. Study-level information: Recently described HLA-C-restricted plus well-studied HLA-B-restricted CMV epitopes were used. It was the public TCR beta signatures that indicated both CMV infection and matching HLA type. Overall study results and limits: Adding up the frequency of public TCR beta families identified people who carried CMV plus the relevant HLA. It was HLA-C-restricted CMV-specific TCR beta clonotypes that dominated the response ex vivo.

MiXCR, run by TCRdb on the reads, gives a single entry per CDR3 protein. This sample has 80,000 or so distinct CDR3 sequences, with roughly 40% found just once. The receptor was isolated from a human donor in good health (CMV status not recorded). Some clones in this sample may be carry-over from other donors' samples. The sequencing here drew on CD8+ T cells from cultured PBMCs, taken from culture after CMV antigen stimulation.

The CDR3 is CSARDRSTNEKLFF. The CDR3 DNA reads as TGCAGTGCTAGGGACAGGTCAACTAATGAAAAACTGTTTTTT. The chain uses TRBV20-1 and TRBJ1-4; TRBD1 agrees at 7 bases. Germline CDR1 reads DFQATT; CDR2 reads SNEGSKA (reference sequence). This CDR3 spans 14 amino acids. V shed 3 bases and J 0 bases; nucleotides not matched to a gene: 1.